The text below deals with one T cell receptor (beta chain). This record comes from a study of T cell changes during pregnancy in multiple sclerosis. Repertoires were generated with immunoSEQ multiplex PCR, while TCRdb's copy carries only in-frame clones and drops some. Of tens of thousands of clones in the sample, 91% were seen once. The source material was peripheral blood, sampled before pregnancy. This clonotype was obtained from a female donor with multiple sclerosis, enrolled in a pregnancy study.

The chain's CDR3 is CASSLGLRYGYTF. Here the CDR3 DNA reads TGTGCCAGCAGCTTAGGTTTGAGATATGGCTACACCTTC. The chain couples TRBV7-2 to TRBJ1-2; D gene ambiguous. V was trimmed by 1 base and J by 5 bases, leaving 8 bases between them. Per the germline V gene, CDR1 is SGHTA and CDR2 is FQGNSA. The CDR3 length is 13 residues.